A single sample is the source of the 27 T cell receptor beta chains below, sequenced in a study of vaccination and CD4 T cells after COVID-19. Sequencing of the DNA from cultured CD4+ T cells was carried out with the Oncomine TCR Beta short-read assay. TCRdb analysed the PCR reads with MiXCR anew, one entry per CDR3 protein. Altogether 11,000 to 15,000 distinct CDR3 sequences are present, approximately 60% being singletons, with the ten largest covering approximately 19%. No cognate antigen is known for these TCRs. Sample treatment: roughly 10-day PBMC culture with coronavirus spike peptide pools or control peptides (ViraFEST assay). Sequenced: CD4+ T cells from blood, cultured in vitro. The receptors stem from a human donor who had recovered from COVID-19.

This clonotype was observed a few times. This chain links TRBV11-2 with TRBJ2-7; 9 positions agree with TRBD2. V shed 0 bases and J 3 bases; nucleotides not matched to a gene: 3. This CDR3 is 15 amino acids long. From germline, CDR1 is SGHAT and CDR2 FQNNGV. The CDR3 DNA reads TGTGCCAGCAGCTTAGAGCGGGGGGGCGACTACGAGCAGTACTTC. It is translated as CASSLERGGDYEQYF.

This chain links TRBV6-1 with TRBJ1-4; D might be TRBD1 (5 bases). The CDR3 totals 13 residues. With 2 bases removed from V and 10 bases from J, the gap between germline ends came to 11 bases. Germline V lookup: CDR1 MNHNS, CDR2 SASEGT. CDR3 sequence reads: CASSESGYGKLFF. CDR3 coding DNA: TGTGCCAGCAGTGAATCAGGGTATGGAAAACTGTTTTTT.

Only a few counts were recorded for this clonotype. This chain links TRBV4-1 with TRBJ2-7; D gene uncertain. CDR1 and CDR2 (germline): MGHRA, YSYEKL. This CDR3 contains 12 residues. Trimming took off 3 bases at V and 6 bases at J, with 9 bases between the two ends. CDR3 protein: CASSHPSGEQYF. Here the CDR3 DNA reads TGCGCCAGCAGCCACCCAAGTGGCGAGCAGTACTTC.

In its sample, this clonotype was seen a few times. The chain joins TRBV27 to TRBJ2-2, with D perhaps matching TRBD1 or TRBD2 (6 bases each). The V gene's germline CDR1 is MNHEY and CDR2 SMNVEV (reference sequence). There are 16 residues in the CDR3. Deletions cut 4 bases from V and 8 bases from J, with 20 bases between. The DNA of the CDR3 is TGTGCCAGCAGTTCCCCGGGGGCGGCCCCGGGGGGGGAGCTGTTTTTT. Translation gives CASSSPGAAPGGELFF.

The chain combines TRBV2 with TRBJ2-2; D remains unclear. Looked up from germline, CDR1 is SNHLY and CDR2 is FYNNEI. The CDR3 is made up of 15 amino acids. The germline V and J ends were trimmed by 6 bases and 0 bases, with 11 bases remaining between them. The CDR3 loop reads CASRSTPSNTGELFF. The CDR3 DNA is TGTGCCAGCAGGTCTACCCCTTCGAACACCGGGGAGCTGTTTTTT.

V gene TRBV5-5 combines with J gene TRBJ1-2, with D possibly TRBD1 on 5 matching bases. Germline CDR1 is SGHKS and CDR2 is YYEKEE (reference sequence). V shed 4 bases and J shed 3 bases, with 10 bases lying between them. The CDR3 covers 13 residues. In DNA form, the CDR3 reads TGTGCCAGCAGCCCGGACATAGACTATGGCTACACCTTC. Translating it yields CASSPDIDYGYTF. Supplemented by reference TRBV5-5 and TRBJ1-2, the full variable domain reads DAGVTQSPTHLIKTRGQQVTLRCSPISGHKSVSWYQQVLGQGPQFIFQYYEKEERGRGNFPDRFSARQFPNYSSELNVNALLLGDSALYLCASSPDIDYGYTFGSGTRLTVV.

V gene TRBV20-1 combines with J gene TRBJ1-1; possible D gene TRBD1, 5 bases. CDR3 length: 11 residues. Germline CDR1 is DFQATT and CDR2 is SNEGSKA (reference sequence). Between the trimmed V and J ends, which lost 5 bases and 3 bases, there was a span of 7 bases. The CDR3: CSAGGDTEAFF. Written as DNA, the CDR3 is TGCAGTGCTGGGGGGGACACTGAAGCTTTCTTT.

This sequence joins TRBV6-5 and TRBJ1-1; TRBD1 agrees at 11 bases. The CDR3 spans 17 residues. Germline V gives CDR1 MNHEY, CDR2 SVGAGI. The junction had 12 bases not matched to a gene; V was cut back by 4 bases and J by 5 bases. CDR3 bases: TGTGCCAGCAGTTCCGCGTTGGCAGGGACAGGGGGGACTGAAGCTTTCTTT. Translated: CASSSALAGTGGTEAFF.

CDR3 in amino acids: CASSPGQGNTGELFF. CDR3 bases: TGTGCCAGCTCACCCGGACAGGGTAACACCGGGGAGCTGTTTTTT. The rearrangement links TRBV18 to TRBJ2-2, with 8 bases identical to TRBD1. Germline CDR1 is KGHSH and CDR2 is LQKENI. V was clipped by 3 bases and J by 2 bases; unmatched bases: 2. The CDR3 has 15 residues.

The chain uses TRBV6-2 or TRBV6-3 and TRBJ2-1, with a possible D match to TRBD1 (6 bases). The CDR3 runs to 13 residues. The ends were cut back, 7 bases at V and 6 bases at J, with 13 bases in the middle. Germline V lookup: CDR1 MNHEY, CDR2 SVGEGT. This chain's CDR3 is CASTEGVSNEQFF. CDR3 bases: TGTGCCAGCACCGAGGGGGTTTCCAATGAGCAGTTCTTC.

The CDR3 region is CASSQRPYSGNTIYF. The CDR3 DNA reads TGTGCCAGCAGTCAAAGACCGTACTCTGGAAACACCATATATTTT. The chain is built from TRBV27 and TRBJ1-3; D call uncertain. The length of the CDR3 is 15 residues. Germline V gene lookup returns CDR1 MNHEY and CDR2 SMNVEV (reference sequence). Deletions cut 5 bases from V and 0 bases from J, with 11 bases between.

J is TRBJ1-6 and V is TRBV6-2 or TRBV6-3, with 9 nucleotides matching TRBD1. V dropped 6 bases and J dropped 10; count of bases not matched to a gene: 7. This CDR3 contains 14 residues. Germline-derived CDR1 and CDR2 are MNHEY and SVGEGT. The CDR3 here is CASSHGDRESPLHF. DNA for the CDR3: TGTGCCAGCAGCCATGGGGACAGGGAATCACCCCTCCACTTT.

CDR3 sequence (DNA): TGTGCCAGCAGTTGGGGCCTGGGGGGCGGGGCCCAGTACTTC. This encodes CASSWGLGGGAQYF. The J gene is TRBJ2-5, the V gene TRBV28; D could derive from TRBD1 or TRBD2 (6 bases each). The germline CDR1 and CDR2 sequences are MDHEN and SYDVKM. The V end lost 4 bases, the J end lost 9 bases, and 18 bases lay between the germline ends. The CDR3 is 14 residues long.

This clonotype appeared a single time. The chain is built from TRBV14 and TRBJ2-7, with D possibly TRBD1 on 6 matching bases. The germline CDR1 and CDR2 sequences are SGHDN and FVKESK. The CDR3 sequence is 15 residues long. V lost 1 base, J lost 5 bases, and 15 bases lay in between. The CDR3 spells CASSQVTGKSHEQYF. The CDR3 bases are TGTGCCAGCAGCCAAGTCACAGGGAAAAGCCACGAGCAGTACTTC.

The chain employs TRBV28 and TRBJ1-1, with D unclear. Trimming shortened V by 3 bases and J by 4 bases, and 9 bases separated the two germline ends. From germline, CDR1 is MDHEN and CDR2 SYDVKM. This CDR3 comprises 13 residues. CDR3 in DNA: TGTGCCAGCAGTTTTGTAAGGTTCACTGAAGCTTTCTTT. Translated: CASSFVRFTEAFF.

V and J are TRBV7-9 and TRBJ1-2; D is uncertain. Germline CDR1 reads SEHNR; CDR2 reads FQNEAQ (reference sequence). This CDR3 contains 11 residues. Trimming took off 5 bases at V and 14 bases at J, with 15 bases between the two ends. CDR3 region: CASSTSQLWTF. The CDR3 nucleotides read TGTGCCAGCAGCACCTCCCAGCTGTGGACCTTC.

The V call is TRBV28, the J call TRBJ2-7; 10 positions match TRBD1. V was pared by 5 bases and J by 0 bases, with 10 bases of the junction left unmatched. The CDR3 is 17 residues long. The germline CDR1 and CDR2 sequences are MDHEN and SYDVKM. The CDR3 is CASSTSWGTGDSYEQYF. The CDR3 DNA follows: TGTGCCAGCAGTACCTCCTGGGGGACAGGGGACTCCTACGAGCAGTACTTC.

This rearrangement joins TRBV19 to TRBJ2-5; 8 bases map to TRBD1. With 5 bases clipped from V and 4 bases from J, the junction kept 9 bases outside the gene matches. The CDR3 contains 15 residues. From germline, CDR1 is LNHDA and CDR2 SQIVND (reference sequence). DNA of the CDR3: TGTGCCAGTAGTCTCCGTACTGACAGGGGAGAGACCCAGTACTTC. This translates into CASSLRTDRGETQYF.

CDR3: CASSLDGDLSTDTQYF. Here the CDR3 DNA reads TGTGCCAGCAGCTTAGACGGGGACTTAAGCACAGATACGCAGTATTTT. The chain uses TRBV7-2 and TRBJ2-3; possible D gene TRBD2, 6 bases. Germline values: CDR1 SGHTA, CDR2 FQGNSA. The CDR3 is 16 amino acids. Between the trimmed V and J ends, which lost 1 base and 0 bases, there was a span of 11 bases.

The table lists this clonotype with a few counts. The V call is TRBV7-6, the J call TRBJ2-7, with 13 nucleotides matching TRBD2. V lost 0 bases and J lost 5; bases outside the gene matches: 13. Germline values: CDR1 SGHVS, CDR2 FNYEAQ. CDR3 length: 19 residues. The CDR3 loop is CASSLAGPWTTSGRDEQYF. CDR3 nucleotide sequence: TGTGCCAGCAGCTTAGCTGGGCCATGGACCACTAGCGGGAGGGACGAGCAGTACTTC. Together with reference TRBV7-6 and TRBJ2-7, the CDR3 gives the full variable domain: GAGVSQSPRYKVTKRGQDVALRCDPISGHVSLYWYRQALGQGPEFLTYFNYEAQQDKSGLPNDRFSAERPEGSISTLTIQRTEQRDSAMYRCASSLAGPWTTSGRDEQYFGPGTRLTVT.

The CDR3 region is CASSLEGGRSGNTIYF. CDR3 DNA: TGCGCCAGCAGCTTGGAGGGGGGAAGGTCTGGAAACACCATATATTTT. The gene calls are TRBV5-1 and TRBJ1-3; the D gene is possibly TRBD1 (6 bases). V lost 0 bases, J lost 1 base, and 11 bases lay in between. Germline V lookup: CDR1 SGHRS, CDR2 YFSETQ. The CDR3 runs to 16 residues.

The DNA of the CDR3 is TGCAGTGCGGGGGGAGGGCCAGCAGATACGCAGTATTTT. It codes for CSAGGGPADTQYF. The chain has TRBV20-1 and TRBJ2-3; 7 bases map to TRBD2. CDR3 length equals 13 residues. Germline CDR1 and CDR2: DFQATT and SNEGSKA (reference sequence). Germline trimming cut 6 bases from V and 4 bases from J; bases unmatched to any gene: 7.

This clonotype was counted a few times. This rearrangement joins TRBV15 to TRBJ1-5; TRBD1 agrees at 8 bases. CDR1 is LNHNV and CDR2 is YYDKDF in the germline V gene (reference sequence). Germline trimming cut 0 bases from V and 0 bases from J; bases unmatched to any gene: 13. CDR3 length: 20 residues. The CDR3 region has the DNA TGTGCCACCAGCAGAGATGACCCTCGGACAGGGTACTATAGCAATCAGCCCCAGCATTTT. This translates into CATSRDDPRTGYYSNQPQHF.

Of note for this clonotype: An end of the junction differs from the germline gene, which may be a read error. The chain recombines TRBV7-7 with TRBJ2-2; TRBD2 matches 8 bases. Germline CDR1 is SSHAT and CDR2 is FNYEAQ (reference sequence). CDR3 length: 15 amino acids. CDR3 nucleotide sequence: TGTGCTAGCAGCTCCCCCGGGGGGGCCACCGGGGAGCTGTTTTTT. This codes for CASSSPGGATGELFF. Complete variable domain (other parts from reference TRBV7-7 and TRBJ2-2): GAGVSQSPRYKVTKRGQDVTLRCDPISSHATLYWYQQALGQGPEFLTYFNYEAQPDKSGLPSDRFSAERPEGSISTLTIQRTEQRDSAMYRCASSSPGGATGELFFGEGSRLTVL.

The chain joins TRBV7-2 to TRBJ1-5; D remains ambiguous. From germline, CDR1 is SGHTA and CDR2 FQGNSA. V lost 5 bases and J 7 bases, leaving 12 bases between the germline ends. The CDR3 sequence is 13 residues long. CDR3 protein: CASSARREQPQHF. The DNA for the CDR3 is TGTGCCAGCAGCGCCCGACGCGAACAGCCCCAGCATTTT. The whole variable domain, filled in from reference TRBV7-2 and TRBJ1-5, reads GAGVSQSPSNKVTEKGKDVELRCDPISGHTALYWYRQSLGQGLEFLIYFQGNSAPDKSGLPSDRFSAERTGGSVSTLTIQRTQQEDSAVYLCASSARREQPQHFGDGTRLSIL.

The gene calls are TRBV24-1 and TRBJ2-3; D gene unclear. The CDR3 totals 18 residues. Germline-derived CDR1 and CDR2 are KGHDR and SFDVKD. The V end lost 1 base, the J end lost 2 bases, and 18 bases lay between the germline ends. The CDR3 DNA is TGTGCCACCAGTGATTTCGGTAGGGCCCCAGGTCACACAGATACGCAGTATTTT. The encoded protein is CATSDFGRAPGHTDTQYF.

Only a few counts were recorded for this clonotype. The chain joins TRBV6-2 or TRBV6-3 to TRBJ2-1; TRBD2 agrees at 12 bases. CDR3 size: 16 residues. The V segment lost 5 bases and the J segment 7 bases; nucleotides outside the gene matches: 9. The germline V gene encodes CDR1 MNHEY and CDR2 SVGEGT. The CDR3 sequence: CASSEPLAGGNNEQFF. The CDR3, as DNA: TGTGCCAGCAGTGAGCCACTAGCGGGAGGTAATAATGAGCAGTTCTTC.